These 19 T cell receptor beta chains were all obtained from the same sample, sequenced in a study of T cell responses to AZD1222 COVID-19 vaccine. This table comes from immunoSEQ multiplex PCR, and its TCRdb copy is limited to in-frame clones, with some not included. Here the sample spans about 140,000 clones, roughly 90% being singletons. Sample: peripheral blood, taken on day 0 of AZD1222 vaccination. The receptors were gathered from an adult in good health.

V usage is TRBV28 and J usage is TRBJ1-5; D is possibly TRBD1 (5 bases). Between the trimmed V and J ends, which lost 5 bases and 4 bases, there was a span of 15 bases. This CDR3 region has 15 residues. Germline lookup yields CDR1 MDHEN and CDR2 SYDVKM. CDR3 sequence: CASSRSDRSNQPQHF. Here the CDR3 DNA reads TGTGCCAGCAGTCGAAGCGACAGATCTAATCAGCCCCAGCATTTT. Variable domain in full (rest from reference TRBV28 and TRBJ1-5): DVKVTQSSRYLVKRTGEKVFLECVQDMDHENMFWYRQDPGLGLRLIYFSYDVKMKEKGDIPEGYSVSREKKERFSLILESASTNQTSMYLCASSRSDRSNQPQHFGDGTRLSIL.

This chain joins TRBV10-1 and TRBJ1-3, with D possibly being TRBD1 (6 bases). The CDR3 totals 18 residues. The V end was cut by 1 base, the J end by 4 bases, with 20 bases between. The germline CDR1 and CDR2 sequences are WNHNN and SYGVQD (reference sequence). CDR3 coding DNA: TGCGCCAGCAGTGAGTGGGGGGCGTCTCTACGTTGGGGAAACACCATATATTTT. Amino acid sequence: CASSEWGASLRWGNTIYF.

This CDR3 reads CASSVGRRINQPQHF. DNA of the CDR3: TGTGCCAGCAGCGTAGGTAGACGGATTAATCAGCCCCAGCATTTT. This chain uses TRBV9 with TRBJ1-5; D uncertain. Trimming removed 0 bases from V and 4 bases from J, with 11 bases in between. CDR3 length equals 15 residues. The germline V gene has CDR1 SGDLS and CDR2 YYNGEE.

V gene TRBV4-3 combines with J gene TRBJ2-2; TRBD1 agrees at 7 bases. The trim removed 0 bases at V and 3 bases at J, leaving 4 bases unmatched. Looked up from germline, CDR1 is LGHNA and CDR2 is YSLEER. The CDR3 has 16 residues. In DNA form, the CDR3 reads TGCGCCAGCAGCCAAGAAGTAGGGGGCTACACCGGGGAGCTGTTTTTT. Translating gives CASSQEVGGYTGELFF.

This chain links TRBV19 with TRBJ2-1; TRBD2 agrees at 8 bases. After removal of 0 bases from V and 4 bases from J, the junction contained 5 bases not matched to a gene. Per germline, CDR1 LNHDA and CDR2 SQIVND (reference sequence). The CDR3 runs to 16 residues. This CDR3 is CASSIDRLAGYNEQFF. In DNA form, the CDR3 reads TGTGCCAGTAGTATAGATCGCTTAGCGGGATACAATGAGCAGTTCTTC.

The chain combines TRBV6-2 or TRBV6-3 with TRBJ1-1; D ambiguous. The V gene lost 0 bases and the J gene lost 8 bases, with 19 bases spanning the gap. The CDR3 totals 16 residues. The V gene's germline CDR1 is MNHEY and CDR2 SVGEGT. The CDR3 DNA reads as TGTGCCAGCAGTTACTCGGTAAAATCGCGAAGCCACGAAGCTTTCTTT. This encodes CASSYSVKSRSHEAFF.

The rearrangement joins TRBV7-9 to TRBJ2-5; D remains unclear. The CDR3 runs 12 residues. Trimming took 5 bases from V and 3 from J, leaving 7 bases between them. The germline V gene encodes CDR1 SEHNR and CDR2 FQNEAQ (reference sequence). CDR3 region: CASSTHEETQYF. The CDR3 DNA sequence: TGTGCCAGCAGCACCCATGAAGAGACCCAGTACTTC.

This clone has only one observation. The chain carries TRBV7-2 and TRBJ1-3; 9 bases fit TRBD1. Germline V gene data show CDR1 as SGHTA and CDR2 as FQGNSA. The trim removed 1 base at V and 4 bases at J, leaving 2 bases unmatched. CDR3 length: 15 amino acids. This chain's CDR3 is CASSLEGTGGNTIYF. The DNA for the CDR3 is TGTGCCAGCAGCTTAGAGGGGACAGGGGGAAACACCATATATTTT.

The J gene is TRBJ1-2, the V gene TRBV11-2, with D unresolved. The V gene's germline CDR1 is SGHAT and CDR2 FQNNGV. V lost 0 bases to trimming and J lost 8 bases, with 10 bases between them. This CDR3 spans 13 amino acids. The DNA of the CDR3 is TGTGCCAGCAGCTTAGACGGCGTTAACGGCTACACCTTC. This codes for CASSLDGVNGYTF. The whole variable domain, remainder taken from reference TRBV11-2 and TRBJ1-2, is EAGVAQSPRYKIIEKRQSVAFWCNPISGHATLYWYQQILGQGPKLLIQFQNNGVVDDSQLPKDRFSAERLKGVDSTLKIQPAKLEDSAVYLCASSLDGVNGYTFGSGTRLTVV.

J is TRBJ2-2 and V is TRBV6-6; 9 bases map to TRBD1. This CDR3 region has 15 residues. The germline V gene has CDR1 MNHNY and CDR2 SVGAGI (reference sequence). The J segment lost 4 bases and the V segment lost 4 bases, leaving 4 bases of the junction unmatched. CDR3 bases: TGTGCCAGCAGTTCACAGGGGGCGGGCACCGGGGAGCTGTTTTTT. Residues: CASSSQGAGTGELFF.

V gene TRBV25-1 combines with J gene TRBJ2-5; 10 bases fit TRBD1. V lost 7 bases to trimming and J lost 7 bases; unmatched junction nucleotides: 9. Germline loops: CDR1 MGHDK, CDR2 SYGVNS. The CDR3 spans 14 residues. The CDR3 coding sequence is TGTGCCAGCAAGAAGACAGGGGGCGTGGGGACCCAGTACTTC. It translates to CASKKTGGVGTQYF.

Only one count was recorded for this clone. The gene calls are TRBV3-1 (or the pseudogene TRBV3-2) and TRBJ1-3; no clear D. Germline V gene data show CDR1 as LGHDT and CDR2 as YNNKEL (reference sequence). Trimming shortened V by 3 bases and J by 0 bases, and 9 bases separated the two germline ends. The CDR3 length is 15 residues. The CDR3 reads CASSQRGSSGNTIYF. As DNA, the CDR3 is TGTGCCAGCAGCCAGAGAGGTAGCTCTGGAAACACCATATATTTT.

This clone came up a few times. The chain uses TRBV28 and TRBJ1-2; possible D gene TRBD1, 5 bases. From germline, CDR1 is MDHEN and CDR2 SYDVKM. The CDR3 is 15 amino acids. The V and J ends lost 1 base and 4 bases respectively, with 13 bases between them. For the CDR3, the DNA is TGTGCCAGCAGTTTATCGGCAGGGCTTAGCTATGGCTACACCTTC. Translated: CASSLSAGLSYGYTF.

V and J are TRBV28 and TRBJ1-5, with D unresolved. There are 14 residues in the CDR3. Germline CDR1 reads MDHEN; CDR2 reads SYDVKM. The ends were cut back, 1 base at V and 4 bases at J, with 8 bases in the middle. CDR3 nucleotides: TGTGCCAGCAGTTTATTCCTGTGGAATCAGCCCCAGCATTTT. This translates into CASSLFLWNQPQHF. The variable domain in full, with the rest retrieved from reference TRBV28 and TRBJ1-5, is DVKVTQSSRYLVKRTGEKVFLECVQDMDHENMFWYRQDPGLGLRLIYFSYDVKMKEKGDIPEGYSVSREKKERFSLILESASTNQTSMYLCASSLFLWNQPQHFGDGTRLSIL.

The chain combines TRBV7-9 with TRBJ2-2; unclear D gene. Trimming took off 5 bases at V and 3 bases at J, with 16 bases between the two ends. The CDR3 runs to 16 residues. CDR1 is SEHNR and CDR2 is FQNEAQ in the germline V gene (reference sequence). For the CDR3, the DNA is TGTGCCAGCAGCATCGCCGAGTCCCCTGACACCGGGGAGCTGTTTTTT. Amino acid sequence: CASSIAESPDTGELFF.

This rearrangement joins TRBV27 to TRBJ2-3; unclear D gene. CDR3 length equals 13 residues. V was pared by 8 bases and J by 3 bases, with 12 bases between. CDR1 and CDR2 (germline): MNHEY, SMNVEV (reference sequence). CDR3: CASVAAYTDTQYF. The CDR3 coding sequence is TGTGCCAGCGTTGCGGCTTATACAGATACGCAGTATTTT.

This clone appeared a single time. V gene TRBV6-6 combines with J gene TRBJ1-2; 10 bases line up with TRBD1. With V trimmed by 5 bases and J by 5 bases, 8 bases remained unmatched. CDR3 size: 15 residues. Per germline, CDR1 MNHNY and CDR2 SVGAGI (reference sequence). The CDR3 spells CASSRQGAQRYGYTF. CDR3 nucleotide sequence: TGTGCCAGCAGTCGACAGGGGGCGCAGAGGTATGGCTACACCTTC.

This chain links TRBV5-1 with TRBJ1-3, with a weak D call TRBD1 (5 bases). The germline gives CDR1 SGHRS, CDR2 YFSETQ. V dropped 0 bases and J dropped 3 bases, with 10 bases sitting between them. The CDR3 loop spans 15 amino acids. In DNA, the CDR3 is TGCGCCAGCAGCTTGGACGGGGGAGGTGGAAACACCATATATTTT. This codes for CASSLDGGGGNTIYF.

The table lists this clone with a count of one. CDR3 amino acids: CASSRTGEGNQPQHF. The CDR3 DNA sequence: TGTGCCAGCAGCCGCACAGGGGAAGGCAATCAGCCCCAGCATTTT. The V call is TRBV3-1 (or the pseudogene TRBV3-2), the J call TRBJ1-5; 7 bases line up with TRBD1. Germline CDR1 reads LGHDT; CDR2 reads YNNKEL (reference sequence). After removal of 4 bases from V and 2 bases from J, the junction contained 5 bases not matched to a gene. The CDR3 runs to 15 residues.